The 27 T cell receptor beta chains reported below all come from one sample, sequenced in a study of T cell clonotyping in hematopoietic cell transplantation. TCRdb's table, derived via immunoSEQ multiplex PCR, lists solely in-frame clones and lacks some. The sample lists more than 65,000 clones; roughly 94% were seen once. Sequencing input: peripheral blood mononuclear cells. The receptors derive from a man aged 50 to 60 in good health. Some clones in this sample may be carry-over from other donors' samples.

The gene calls are TRBV6-5 and TRBJ2-1, with 11 bases identical to TRBD2. CDR1 and CDR2 (germline): MNHEY, SVGAGI. The V and J ends lost 6 bases and 10 bases, in that order; junction bases with no gene match: 11. This CDR3 is built from 15 residues. The CDR3 DNA is TGTGCCAGCAGACTCGGACTAGCGGGTTCCCTCGAGCAGTTCTTC. Translating it yields CASRLGLAGSLEQFF.

The V and J genes are TRBV4-1 and TRBJ1-2; no definite D call. Per the germline V gene, CDR1 is MGHRA and CDR2 is YSYEKL. The CDR3 has 16 residues. V was shortened by 1 base and J by 4 bases, with 16 bases between the two germline ends. CDR3: CASSQGLAVTGYGYTF. In DNA form, the CDR3 reads TGCGCCAGCAGCCAAGGACTAGCAGTGACGGGCTATGGCTACACCTTC.

The gene calls are TRBV7-9 and TRBJ2-1; 8 bases agree with TRBD1. V dropped 5 bases and J dropped 7; count of bases not matched to a gene: 16. The CDR3 runs 17 residues. Germline V CDR1 and CDR2: SEHNR, FQNEAQ (reference sequence). The CDR3 loop reads CASSPAYGQGQGNEQFF. The CDR3 coding sequence is TGTGCCAGCAGCCCAGCATATGGACAGGGCCAGGGGAATGAGCAGTTCTTC.

The gene calls are TRBV2 and TRBJ2-7, with TRBD2 as a possible D gene (7 bases). Trimming stripped 6 bases from V and 5 bases from J, with 17 bases between. Germline V gene data show CDR1 as SNHLY and CDR2 as FYNNEI. CDR3 length equals 14 residues. The chain's CDR3 is CASRASGTSDEQYF. The CDR3 DNA follows: TGTGCCAGCAGGGCCAGCGGGACATCGGACGAGCAGTACTTC.

The rearrangement links TRBV4-2 to TRBJ1-2, with D uncertain. The CDR3 runs 14 residues. Germline CDR1 reads LGHNA; CDR2 reads YNFKEQ. V gave up 4 bases and J gave up 1 base, with 10 bases separating them. For the CDR3, the DNA is TGTGCCAGCAGCCCCCTTGGGGATAACTATGGCTACACCTTC. As protein: CASSPLGDNYGYTF.

This rearrangement joins TRBV19 to TRBJ2-7; D might be TRBD1 (7 bases). Trimming removed 11 bases from V and 0 bases from J, with 23 bases in between. CDR3 length: 16 amino acids. The germline CDR1 and CDR2 sequences are LNHDA and SQIVND (reference sequence). The CDR3 is CAFMVRGRGASYEQYF. CDR3 sequence (DNA): TGTGCCTTTATGGTAAGGGGCAGGGGGGCCTCCTACGAGCAGTACTTC.

The chain has TRBV27 and TRBJ2-1; maybe TRBD2 (5 bases). CDR3 length equals 13 residues. V gave up 5 bases and J gave up 2 bases, with 7 bases separating them. From germline, CDR1 is MNHEY and CDR2 SMNVEV (reference sequence). CDR3 nucleotides: TGTGCCAGCAGTGGTAGCGCCTACAATGAGCAGTTCTTC. Translated: CASSGSAYNEQFF.

This chain links TRBV2 with TRBJ1-1, with D perhaps TRBD1 (6 bases). The V and J ends lost 4 bases and 5 bases respectively, with 17 bases between them. The CDR3 has 15 residues. Germline values: CDR1 SNHLY, CDR2 FYNNEI. This CDR3 reads CASSGTGWGETEAFF. DNA of the CDR3: TGTGCCAGCAGTGGTACAGGGTGGGGGGAGACTGAAGCTTTCTTT.

V and J are TRBV6-5 and TRBJ1-1; possibly TRBD1 for D (5 bases). Per germline, CDR1 MNHEY and CDR2 SVGAGI. CDR3 size: 13 residues. The germline V and J ends were trimmed by 6 bases and 8 bases, with 16 bases remaining between them. CDR3 in amino acids: CASRVNEGYEAFF. The DNA of the CDR3 is TGTGCCAGCAGGGTTAACGAGGGGTACGAAGCTTTCTTT.

V gene TRBV27 combines with J gene TRBJ2-2, with 13 bases that match TRBD2. The CDR3 extends over 20 amino acids. Germline V lookup: CDR1 MNHEY, CDR2 SMNVEV (reference sequence). The V and J ends lost 5 bases and 0 bases, in that order; junction bases with no gene match: 12. The CDR3 region is CASSAKPPGLAGSNTGELFF. DNA of the CDR3: TGTGCCAGCAGTGCCAAGCCTCCGGGACTAGCGGGATCGAACACCGGGGAGCTGTTTTTT.

This chain links TRBV19 with TRBJ1-5, with 8 bases matching TRBD1. There are 16 residues in the CDR3. Germline V gives CDR1 LNHDA, CDR2 SQIVND (reference sequence). The V segment lost 5 bases and the J segment 2 bases; nucleotides outside the gene matches: 8. The CDR3 DNA sequence: TGTGCCAGTAGTCTCCGGACAGGGCAGGGCAATCAGCCCCAGCATTTT. Amino acid sequence: CASSLRTGQGNQPQHF.

CDR3 sequence reads: CASSSAGTANYGYTF. In DNA form, the CDR3 reads TGTGCCAGCAGTTCCGCCGGGACAGCTAACTATGGCTACACCTTC. V gene TRBV28 combines with J gene TRBJ1-2, with TRBD1 matching 7 bases. Germline V lookup: CDR1 MDHEN, CDR2 SYDVKM. The length of the CDR3 is 15 residues. The V segment lost 4 bases and the J segment 0 bases; nucleotides outside the gene matches: 5.

The genes are TRBV9 and TRBJ2-1; 11 bases map to TRBD1. CDR3 length equals 14 residues. After removal of 4 bases from V and 6 bases from J, the junction contained 3 bases not matched to a gene. Germline V gives CDR1 SGDLS, CDR2 YYNGEE. The CDR3 DNA sequence: TGTGCCAGCAGCAACGGACAGGGGGCCAATGAGCAGTTCTTC. Amino acid sequence: CASSNGQGANEQFF. Variable domain in full (rest from reference TRBV9 and TRBJ2-1): DSGVTQTPKHLITATGQRVTLRCSPRSGDLSVYWYQQSLDQGLQFLIQYYNGEERAKGNILERFSAQQFPDLHSELNLSSLELGDSALYFCASSNGQGANEQFFGPGTRLTVL.

V is TRBV30 and J is TRBJ2-1, with D maybe TRBD2 (6 bases). The CDR3 has 13 amino acids. The germline V and J ends were trimmed by 0 bases and 6 bases, with 9 bases remaining between them. Germline V gene lookup returns CDR1 GTSNPN and CDR2 SVGIG (reference sequence). CDR3 coding DNA: TGTGCCTGGAGTGTACCCGGGGGCAATGAGCAGTTCTTC. Residues: CAWSVPGGNEQFF.

The rearrangement uses TRBV5-4 and TRBJ1-5; 10 bases agree with TRBD1. CDR1 and CDR2 from the germline V gene are SGHNT and YYREEE (reference sequence). V was clipped by 4 bases and J by 5 bases; unmatched bases: 3. This CDR3 contains 14 residues. CDR3 coding DNA: TGTGCCAGCAGCCCCGGGACAGGGGATCAGCCCCAGCATTTT. Its protein product is CASSPGTGDQPQHF.

The chain employs TRBV6-1 and TRBJ2-3, with TRBD2 matching 7 bases. The V segment lost 3 bases and the J segment 0 bases; nucleotides outside the gene matches: 12. Per the germline V gene, CDR1 is MNHNS and CDR2 is SASEGT. CDR3 length: 18 amino acids. The CDR3 bases are TGTGCCAGCAGTGACACATGGGCTAGCGGACCCAGCACAGATACGCAGTATTTT. Its translation: CASSDTWASGPSTDTQYF.

The V gene is TRBV6-5, the J gene TRBJ1-2; no definite D call. V shed 2 bases and J shed 8 bases, with 12 bases lying between them. Germline V CDR1 and CDR2: MNHEY, SVGAGI. CDR3 length: 13 amino acids. CDR3 loop: CASSYGGVEGYTF. The DNA of the CDR3 is TGTGCCAGCAGTTACGGCGGGGTGGAAGGCTACACCTTC.

The chain employs TRBV19 and TRBJ2-5; 11 nucleotides agree with TRBD2. After removal of 4 bases from V and 5 bases from J, the junction contained 0 bases not matched to a gene. Germline V gives CDR1 LNHDA, CDR2 SQIVND (reference sequence). The CDR3 spans 13 residues. CDR3 sequence: CASSTSGRETQYF. In DNA form, the CDR3 reads TGTGCCAGTAGTACTAGCGGGAGGGAGACCCAGTACTTC.

This chain links TRBV9 with TRBJ2-7; no firm D call. This CDR3 spans 16 amino acids. Germline-derived CDR1 and CDR2 are SGDLS and YYNGEE. V gave up 2 bases and J gave up 5 bases, with 20 bases separating them. As DNA, the CDR3 is TGTGCCAGCAGCGTGACATGGGATAGCAAGGCCCACGAGCAGTACTTC. This translates into CASSVTWDSKAHEQYF. Full variable domain (outside the CDR3, taken from reference TRBV9 and TRBJ2-7): DSGVTQTPKHLITATGQRVTLRCSPRSGDLSVYWYQQSLDQGLQFLIQYYNGEERAKGNILERFSAQQFPDLHSELNLSSLELGDSALYFCASSVTWDSKAHEQYFGPGTRLTVT.

The chain employs TRBV27 and TRBJ1-6; D is possibly TRBD1 (5 bases). V was cut by 5 bases and J by 8 bases, with 10 bases left in between. CDR1 is MNHEY, CDR2 SMNVEV, per germline (reference sequence). This CDR3 has 13 amino acids. CDR3 residues: CASSARQYSPLHF. CDR3 in DNA: TGTGCCAGCAGTGCACGACAGTATTCACCCCTCCACTTT.

This clone has only a few counts. This same CDR3 is encoded by further DNA sequences in the sample. This chain joins TRBV18 and TRBJ1-1; D remains unclear. From germline, CDR1 is KGHSH and CDR2 LQKENI. The CDR3 runs 13 residues. V lost 3 bases, J lost 1 base, and 6 bases lay in between. CDR3 residues: CASSPLGNTEAFF. The CDR3 region has the DNA TGTGCCAGCTCACCCCTGGGGAACACTGAAGCTTTCTTT.

V and J are TRBV19 and TRBJ2-2; the match to TRBD2 covers 12 bases. V lost 7 bases and J lost 5; bases outside the gene matches: 5. This CDR3 contains 15 residues. Per germline, CDR1 LNHDA and CDR2 SQIVND (reference sequence). The CDR3 DNA reads as TGTGCCAGTACGTCTAGCGGGAGGGATACCGGGGAGCTGTTTTTT. Encoded protein: CASTSSGRDTGELFF.

The chain couples TRBV6-6 to TRBJ2-2; 8 bases fit TRBD1. Germline CDR1 reads MNHNY; CDR2 reads SVGAGI (reference sequence). CDR3 length equals 15 residues. V lost 7 bases to trimming and J lost 4 bases; unmatched junction nucleotides: 8. This CDR3 is CASITRTGRTGELFF. CDR3 nucleotides: TGTGCCAGCATTACTAGGACAGGGCGCACCGGGGAGCTGTTTTTT.

CDR3 residues: CASSPIPGPSSYNEQFF. CDR3 sequence (DNA): TGTGCCAGCAGCCCTATCCCAGGGCCGAGCTCCTACAATGAGCAGTTCTTC. The chain uses TRBV7-3 and TRBJ2-1; a weak D match, TRBD1 (5 bases). CDR3 length equals 17 residues. Trimming removed 5 bases at V and 0 bases at J, with 17 bases between. Germline CDR1 and CDR2: SGHTA and FQGTGA.

The chain recombines TRBV7-6 with TRBJ2-3; D is unresolved. The germline CDR1 and CDR2 sequences are SGHVS and FNYEAQ. Trimming took 1 base from V and 5 from J, leaving 7 bases between them. The CDR3 length is 13 residues. The CDR3 loop reads CASSLDWGDTQYF. For the CDR3, the DNA is TGTGCCAGCAGCTTAGACTGGGGAGATACGCAGTATTTT.

This clone has a single count. The rearrangement links TRBV4-1 to TRBJ2-7, with D hard to call. V was cut by 1 base and J by 1 base, with 8 bases left in between. CDR3 length equals 14 residues. Germline V lookup: CDR1 MGHRA, CDR2 YSYEKL. The chain's CDR3 is CASSQAVVSYEQYF. The CDR3 region has the DNA TGCGCCAGCAGCCAAGCCGTTGTTTCCTACGAGCAGTACTTC.

The V gene is TRBV5-1, the J gene TRBJ2-3; D remains unclear. Trimming pared 1 base from V and 5 bases from J, leaving 8 bases between. Germline V CDR1 and CDR2: SGHRS, YFSETQ. The length of the CDR3 is 13 residues. CDR3 nucleotide sequence: TGCGCCAGCAGCTTGTTGTCGCGAGATACGCAGTATTTT. It yields the protein CASSLLSRDTQYF.